The 30 T cell receptor beta chains listed next were all sequenced from one sample in a study of chemoradiotherapy in HPV16-positive cancers. Sequencing was performed with immunoSEQ multiplex PCR; in TCRdb, only in-frame clones are kept and a portion is missing. The table lists about 15,000 clones, roughly two thirds of them singletons. Sample: tumor tissue, taken from a patient who underwent chemoradiotherapy. Receptors were obtained from a human donor with HPV-associated anogenital cancer.

In its sample, this clone was seen a few times. This chain uses TRBV11-2 with TRBJ2-1; TRBD1 agrees at 9 bases. Looked up from germline, CDR1 is SGHAT and CDR2 is FQNNGV. Unmatched junction bases numbered 15, after V lost 3 bases and J lost 6 bases. This CDR3 is built from 18 residues. The CDR3 DNA is TGTGCCAGCAGCTTTTACTCTTCCGGGACAGGGAAAGGCAATGAGCAGTTCTTC. This codes for CASSFYSSGTGKGNEQFF.

With respect to this clone: At one end, the junction sequence differs from germline, possibly due to a read error. This chain joins TRBV30 and TRBJ2-1, with TRBD2 matching 11 bases. This CDR3 contains 16 residues. Germline V gene data show CDR1 as GTSNPN and CDR2 as SVGIG (reference sequence). The CDR3 DNA sequence: TGTGTCTGGATGGGGACTAGCGGAAAAGCCTACAATGAGCAGTTCTTC. It yields the protein CVWMGTSGKAYNEQFF.

The table lists this clone with a few counts. The rearrangement links TRBV10-2 to TRBJ2-1, with 7 bases that match TRBD2. Germline V gene lookup returns CDR1 WSHSY and CDR2 SAAADI. J gave up 8 bases and V 3 bases, and 7 bases lay outside the gene matches. The CDR3 spans 14 residues. The CDR3 region is CASSDGTGGHEQFF. DNA for the CDR3: TGCGCCAGCAGTGACGGGACGGGAGGCCATGAGCAGTTCTTC.

The chain joins TRBV4-1 to TRBJ1-4, with D possibly TRBD1 on 5 matching bases. V lost 1 base and J lost 8, with 8 bases in between. The germline V gene has CDR1 MGHRA and CDR2 YSYEKL. This CDR3 is built from 13 residues. For the CDR3, the DNA is TGCGCCAGCAGCCAAGTGGGGGAGGAAAAACTGTTTTTT. It translates to CASSQVGEEKLFF.

The V and J genes are TRBV7-7 and TRBJ2-2; TRBD2 might be the D (5 bases). Germline V CDR1 and CDR2: SSHAT, FNYEAQ (reference sequence). V was shortened by 1 base and J by 5 bases, with 11 bases between the two germline ends. This CDR3 spans 15 amino acids. The CDR3 coding sequence is TGTGCCAGCAGCTTAGGGAGAGAGGGAACCGGGGAGCTGTTTTTT. It is translated as CASSLGREGTGELFF.

Regarding this clone: One end of the junction is discordant with germline, which a read error may explain. This sequence joins TRBV7-7 and TRBJ2-3; no clear D. Germline CDR1 reads SSHAT; CDR2 reads FNYEAQ (reference sequence). This CDR3 is built from 15 residues. The CDR3 region is CASSLGTTTTDTQYF. For the CDR3, the DNA is TGTGCTAGCAGCTTAGGAACTACCACCACAGATACGCAGTATTTT.

The V gene is TRBV14, the J gene TRBJ1-1, with a tentative D call TRBD1 (5 bases). The V end lost 5 bases, the J end lost 1 base, and 8 bases lay between the germline ends. CDR1 and CDR2 (germline): SGHDN, FVKESK. The CDR3 covers 13 residues. The DNA for the CDR3 is TGTGCCAGCAGCATCCAGGGGAACACTGAAGCTTTCTTT. Its protein product is CASSIQGNTEAFF. Together with reference TRBV14 and TRBJ1-1, the CDR3 gives the full variable domain: EAGVTQFPSHSVIEKGQTVTLRCDPISGHDNLYWYRRVMGKEIKFLLHFVKESKQDESGMPNNRFLAERTGGTYSTLKVQPAELEDSGVYFCASSIQGNTEAFFGQGTRLTVV.

This clone was observed a single time. This sequence joins TRBV2 and TRBJ2-1, with 8 bases aligning to TRBD2. The germline V gene has CDR1 SNHLY and CDR2 FYNNEI. This CDR3 region has 16 residues. The ends lost 4 bases at V and 3 bases at J; junction bases unmatched: 8. This CDR3 reads CASSGVYGRDYNEQFF. The CDR3 DNA sequence: TGTGCCAGCAGTGGCGTCTACGGGAGGGACTACAATGAGCAGTTCTTC.

V usage is TRBV5-1 and J usage is TRBJ2-7; no clear D. Trimming shortened V by 0 bases and J by 0 bases, and 13 bases separated the two germline ends. The germline V gene has CDR1 SGHRS and CDR2 YFSETQ. The CDR3 is 16 residues long. The CDR3 bases are TGCGCCAGCAGCTTGGTGCTGGGCGGCCCCTCCTACGAGCAGTACTTC. The encoded protein is CASSLVLGGPSYEQYF.

V and J are TRBV7-9 and TRBJ2-7; D ambiguous. The CDR3 contains 14 residues. From germline, CDR1 is SEHNR and CDR2 FQNEAQ (reference sequence). Trimming removed 5 bases from V and 1 base from J, with 12 bases in between. CDR3 loop: CASSPPDGSYEQYF. The CDR3, as DNA: TGTGCCAGCAGCCCACCGGACGGATCCTACGAGCAGTACTTC.

This clone has just a few counts. This sequence joins TRBV6-1 and TRBJ2-3; the D gene could be TRBD1 or TRBD2 (5 bases each). V dropped 4 bases and J dropped 6 bases, with 17 bases sitting between them. This CDR3 has 15 residues. Germline CDR1 and CDR2: MNHNS and SASEGT. The CDR3 sequence: CASSGGSRVVDTQYF. The CDR3 DNA is TGTGCCAGCAGTGGGGGGAGTAGGGTGGTGGATACGCAGTATTTT.

This clone has just a few counts. The chain has TRBV25-1 and TRBJ2-3; D is possibly TRBD1 or TRBD2 (7 bases each). The CDR3 spans 16 residues. The ends were cut back, 5 bases at V and 2 bases at J, with 17 bases in the middle. Germline assignment: CDR1 MGHDK and CDR2 SYGVNS. This CDR3 is CASSPGGDRSTDTQYF. In nucleotides, the CDR3 is TGTGCCAGCAGTCCAGGGGGGGACAGATCCACAGATACGCAGTATTTT.

V usage is TRBV7-3 and J usage is TRBJ2-2; TRBD2 matches at 8 bases. Per the germline V gene, CDR1 is SGHTA and CDR2 is FQGTGA. The CDR3 is 15 amino acids. V was clipped by 0 bases and J by 6 bases; unmatched bases: 3. The CDR3 sequence: CASSLTLAGPGELFF. In DNA, the CDR3 is TGTGCCAGCAGCTTAACGCTAGCGGGTCCCGGGGAGCTGTTTTTT.

The V call is TRBV11-3, the J call TRBJ1-2; D may be TRBD1 (5 bases). The CDR3 consists of 14 residues. V dropped 5 bases and J dropped 4 bases, with 14 bases sitting between them. Looked up from germline, CDR1 is SGHNT and CDR2 is YENEEA. CDR3 residues: CASSAARGRYGYTF. The CDR3 nucleotides read TGTGCCAGCAGCGCGGCGAGGGGCCGCTATGGCTACACCTTC.

The V and J genes are TRBV15 and TRBJ1-6; TRBD1 is a possible D gene (5 bases). V shed 0 bases and J shed 9 bases, with 15 bases lying between them. Germline values: CDR1 LNHNV, CDR2 YYDKDF (reference sequence). The CDR3 covers 16 residues. CDR3 loop: CATSRDFPGTGSPLHF. CDR3 nucleotides: TGTGCCACCAGCAGAGATTTCCCGGGGACCGGTTCACCCCTCCACTTT.

For this clone: The same CDR3 arises from other DNA sequences in this sample as well. The V gene is TRBV5-6, the J gene TRBJ2-5, with D possibly being TRBD2 (6 bases). CDR1 and CDR2 from the germline V gene are SGHDT and YYEEEE. V shed 3 bases and J shed 4 bases, with 13 bases lying between them. This CDR3 is 14 amino acids long. DNA for the CDR3: TGTGCCAGCAGCTCGACTAGTGCTGGAGAGACCCAGTACTTC. Its translation is CASSSTSAGETQYF.

The chain joins TRBV28 to TRBJ1-3; D gene ambiguous. The length of the CDR3 is 14 residues. V lost 1 base to trimming and J lost 3 bases, with 7 bases between them. Germline values: CDR1 MDHEN, CDR2 SYDVKM. The CDR3 loop reads CASSLSPRGNTIYF. CDR3 in DNA: TGTGCCAGCAGTTTATCCCCCCGTGGAAACACCATATATTTT.

The chain links TRBV9 to TRBJ1-1, with D tentatively TRBD1 (5 bases). Germline values: CDR1 SGDLS, CDR2 YYNGEE. The CDR3 covers 14 residues. The ends were cut back, 3 bases at V and 4 bases at J, with 13 bases in the middle. In DNA, the CDR3 is TGTGCCAGCAGCGCCACCGGGGCGAGCACTGAAGCTTTCTTT. It translates to CASSATGASTEAFF. The full variable domain, completed using reference TRBV9 and TRBJ1-1, is DSGVTQTPKHLITATGQRVTLRCSPRSGDLSVYWYQQSLDQGLQFLIQYYNGEERAKGNILERFSAQQFPDLHSELNLSSLELGDSALYFCASSATGASTEAFFGQGTRLTVV.

About this clone itself: The same CDR3 is also encoded by other DNA sequences in this sample. The V gene is TRBV6-5, the J gene TRBJ2-7; 9 positions agree with TRBD1. Germline CDR1 and CDR2: MNHEY and SVGAGI. With 6 bases clipped from V and 5 bases from J, the junction kept 8 bases outside the gene matches. The CDR3 covers 14 residues. The CDR3 reads CASRPGQGFNEQYF. Written as DNA, the CDR3 is TGTGCCAGCAGGCCGGGACAGGGATTCAACGAGCAGTACTTC.

The genes are TRBV6-5 and TRBJ2-1; D perhaps matches TRBD2 (7 bases). The germline V gene encodes CDR1 MNHEY and CDR2 SVGAGI. The CDR3 runs to 15 residues. V shed 6 bases and J shed 6 bases, with 18 bases lying between them. The CDR3 DNA reads TGTGCCAGCAGCCAGACGTGGGAGGGGGGCAATGAGCAGTTCTTC. Amino acid sequence: CASSQTWEGGNEQFF.

The genes are TRBV6-1 and TRBJ2-7, with 11 positions matching TRBD2. Germline assignment: CDR1 MNHNS and CDR2 SASEGT. The CDR3 has 14 residues. After removal of 5 bases from V and 1 base from J, the junction contained 1 base not matched to a gene. DNA for the CDR3: TGTGCCAGCAGTCTAGCGGGAGGATCCTACGAGCAGTACTTC. Translation gives CASSLAGGSYEQYF.

The chain carries TRBV6-1 and TRBJ2-7; D gene ambiguous. V was trimmed by 7 bases and J by 3 bases, leaving 10 bases between them. The length of the CDR3 is 12 residues. Looked up from germline, CDR1 is MNHNS and CDR2 is SASEGT. CDR3 nucleotide sequence: TGTGCCAGCAAGGAGACGGTCTACGAGCAGTACTTC. It codes for CASKETVYEQYF.

This clone has just a few counts. V is TRBV9 and J is TRBJ1-1; TRBD1 matches at 8 bases. The CDR3 runs 16 residues. Germline values: CDR1 SGDLS, CDR2 YYNGEE. V gave up 4 bases and J gave up 7 bases; unmatched junction bases: 15. For the CDR3, the DNA is TGTGCCAGCAGCTCCCAGGGGGCCACCTACTACTGTGAAGCTTTCTTT. Translating it yields CASSSQGATYYCEAFF.

J is TRBJ2-3 and V is TRBV9, with 10 bases that match TRBD2. Per germline, CDR1 SGDLS and CDR2 YYNGEE. CDR3 length equals 17 residues. J lost 0 bases, V lost 0 bases, and 4 bases had no gene match. The CDR3 sequence: CASSVALAGASTDTQYF. In DNA form, the CDR3 reads TGTGCCAGCAGCGTAGCTCTAGCGGGGGCTAGCACAGATACGCAGTATTTT.

This sequence joins TRBV11-2 and TRBJ2-5, with TRBD2 identical over 8 bases. CDR1 and CDR2 (germline): SGHAT, FQNNGV. The J segment lost 5 bases and the V segment lost 7 bases, leaving 12 bases of the junction unmatched. CDR3 size: 15 residues. Here the CDR3 reads CASTLMGTRGETQYF. The CDR3 coding sequence is TGTGCCAGCACCCTGATGGGGACTAGGGGGGAGACCCAGTACTTC.

This clone was observed a few times. This chain uses TRBV7-2 with TRBJ2-1; 7 bases are shared with TRBD2. The length of the CDR3 is 18 residues. Germline V CDR1 and CDR2: SGHTA, FQGNSA. Trimming took 6 bases from V and 5 from J; bases not matched to a gene: 19. In nucleotides, the CDR3 is TGTGCCAGCAGTTTTTTTTCCTTCTCCTGGACTAGGGACAATGAGCAGTTCTTC. Translation: CASSFFSFSWTRDNEQFF.

The chain has TRBV6-6 and TRBJ2-4; TRBD1 agrees at 10 bases. CDR1 and CDR2 from the germline V gene are MNHNY and SVGAGI (reference sequence). J gave up 4 bases and V 4 bases, and 4 bases lay outside the gene matches. The CDR3 extends over 15 amino acids. CDR3 loop: CASSSPGQGKNIQYF. CDR3 sequence (DNA): TGTGCCAGCAGTTCCCCGGGACAGGGGAAAAACATTCAGTACTTC.

The chain couples TRBV9 to TRBJ2-3; D is unresolved. Germline V gene lookup returns CDR1 SGDLS and CDR2 YYNGEE. V gave up 3 bases and J gave up 0 bases, with 11 bases separating them. CDR3 length equals 15 residues. The CDR3 region has the DNA TGTGCCAGCAGCGCCACACCTAGGAGCACAGATACGCAGTATTTT. This encodes CASSATPRSTDTQYF.

This rearrangement joins TRBV5-4 to TRBJ2-7; D might be TRBD2 (6 bases). This CDR3 has 14 residues. V dropped 1 base and J dropped 0 bases, with 8 bases sitting between them. Germline V gives CDR1 SGHNT, CDR2 YYREEE (reference sequence). The CDR3 reads CASSLRGFSYEQYF. The CDR3 region has the DNA TGTGCCAGCAGCTTGCGGGGGTTCTCCTACGAGCAGTACTTC.

The chain combines TRBV11-2 with TRBJ2-2; D is uncertain. Germline V CDR1 and CDR2: SGHAT, FQNNGV. The CDR3 sequence is 12 residues long. Between the trimmed V and J ends, which lost 4 bases and 4 bases, there was a span of 4 bases. The CDR3 DNA reads as TGTGCCAGCAGCTCCCTCACCGGGGAGCTGTTTTTT. This gives the protein CASSSLTGELFF.